A selection of T cell receptor beta chains follows, all from one sample in a study of blood T cells in healthy people across ages. TCRdb analysed the 5' RACE reads with MiXCR anew, one entry per CDR3 protein. The sample has some 920,000 distinct CDR3 sequences, just over 50% seen once. Source material: blood. The receptors come from a woman in her sixties or seventies in good health. Both conserved end residues are part of each CDR3. The D gene is left open where the match is weak. Only part of the rows carry a size: once, few, many, or a class if the clone is expanded.

cdr3_length j_call clone_size v_call d_call cdr3_nt cdr3_aa
16 TRBJ1-2 NA TRBV28 TRBD1 TGTGCCAGCAGTTTCCGCCGGACAGGGCAAAAGTTTGGCTACACCTTC CASSFRRTGQKFGYTF
18 TRBJ2-1 NA TRBV4-2 TRBD2 TGTGCCAGCAGCCAAGCGGTGGGTGGTCTAGCGGCCTACAATGAGCAGTTCTTC CASSQAVGGLAAYNEQFF
15 TRBJ2-1 NA TRBV7-9 TRBD2 TGTGCCAGCAGCCCACTAGCGGGAGCTTTCAATGAGCAGTTCTTC CASSPLAGAFNEQFF
14 TRBJ2-6 NA TRBV6-2/TRBV6-3 TRBD1 TGTGCCAGCAGAGGGACAGGTGGGGCCAACGTCCTGACTTTC CASRGTGGANVLTF
15 TRBJ2-5 many TRBV24-1 TRBD2 TGTGCCACCAGCCTGGGACTAGCGGGGGGTGAGACCCAGTACTTC CATSLGLAGGETQYF
16 TRBJ2-4 NA TRBV11-2 NA TGTGCCAGCAGGAAAATGGCAGGGCAAATGTTCAACATTCAGTACTTC CASRKMAGQMFNIQYF
17 TRBJ2-1 few TRBV4-2 TRBD2 TGTGCCAGCAGCCCCCTAGCGGGAGGGGGGTCCTACAATGAGCAGTTCTTC CASSPLAGGGSYNEQFF
19 TRBJ2-1 NA TRBV5-1 TRBD2 TGCGCCAGCAGCTTGGTTTCCAATAAACTAGCGAAGCCATCGAATGAGCAGTTCTTC CASSLVSNKLAKPSNEQFF
16 TRBJ2-1 few TRBV6-2/TRBV6-3 TRBD2 TGTGCCAGCAGTCCTAACACGGGAGGGGGTTGGAATGAGCAGTTCTTC CASSPNTGGGWNEQFF
14 TRBJ2-1 NA TRBV28 TRBD1 TGTGCCAGCAGTAAGGGGGCCAGTTACTACGAGCAGTTCTTC CASSKGASYYEQFF
16 TRBJ2-4 NA TRBV20-1 TRBD2 TGCAGTGCTAGAGCGCGGGGGGGGGTAGCCAAAAACACTCAGTACTTC CSARARGGVAKNTQYF
16 TRBJ2-3 few TRBV3-1 TRBD2 TGTGCCAGCAGCCACAGACTAGCGGGAGTGACAGATACGCAGTATTTT CASSHRLAGVTDTQYF
15 TRBJ2-2 once TRBV12-3/TRBV12-4 NA TGTGCCAGCAGTTTTGGGGACCATAGGACCGGGGAGCTGTTTTTT CASSFGDHRTGELFF
16 TRBJ1-5 few TRBV7-9 TRBD1 TGTGCCAGCAGCTTAGAAAGTGGCAGGGGGAATCAGCCCCAGCATTTT CASSLESGRGNQPQHF
16 TRBJ2-1 NA TRBV11-2 TRBD2 TGTGCCAGCAGCTTAATCCAGCGGGGTTTCTACAATGAGCAGTTCTTC CASSLIQRGFYNEQFF
15 TRBJ2-2 NA TRBV5-1 TRBD2 TGCGCCAGCAAGTTGAGCGGGACCAACACCGGGGAGCTGTTTTTT CASKLSGTNTGELFF
15 TRBJ2-3 NA TRBV11-2 NA TGTGCCAGCAGCTTAGAACCGGGGCCCACAGATACGCAGTATTTT CASSLEPGPTDTQYF
16 TRBJ1-5 few TRBV3-1 NA TGTGCCAGCAGCCAAGGTCCCGGGACAATCAATCAGCCCCAGCATTTT CASSQGPGTINQPQHF
15 TRBJ2-5 once TRBV27 TRBD2 TGTGCCAGCAGGAAAGCGGGAGGGAGAAGAGAGACCCAGTACTTC CASRKAGGRRETQYF
17 TRBJ2-7 NA TRBV28 NA TGTGCCAGCAGCCAAGGCGTTTGGACAGAGCTCTCCTACGAGCAGTACTTC CASSQGVWTELSYEQYF
15 TRBJ2-5 few TRBV7-2 NA TGTGCCAGCAGCTTAGAACTCCTTAGGGGTGAGACCCAGTACTTC CASSLELLRGETQYF
14 TRBJ1-1 NA TRBV28 NA TGTGCCAGCAGTTTACCAGCGATGAACACTGAAGCTTTCTTT CASSLPAMNTEAFF
19 TRBJ2-3 NA TRBV7-2 NA TGTGCCAGCAGCCATTTTGACCAAGACAGCATATACCTCACAGATACGCAGTATTTT CASSHFDQDSIYLTDTQYF
13 TRBJ2-4 few TRBV7-3 NA TGTGCCAGCAGCTTTGAATTGGGAAACATTCAGTACTTC CASSFELGNIQYF
14 TRBJ2-3 few TRBV7-9 NA TGTGCCAGCAGCGTTAACAGGGTAGGAGATACGCAGTATTTT CASSVNRVGDTQYF
14 TRBJ2-7 once TRBV19 NA TGTGCCAGTAGTCCATGGACAGCTACCTACGAGCAGTACTTC CASSPWTATYEQYF
15 TRBJ2-5 NA TRBV7-9 NA TGTGCCAGCAGCTCTAAAACTAAGTACCAAGAGACCCAGTACTTC CASSSKTKYQETQYF
15 TRBJ2-1 few TRBV12-3/TRBV12-4 TRBD1 TGTGCCAGCAGTTCCTCCGGGACAGGCTTCAATGAGCAGTTCTTC CASSSSGTGFNEQFF
15 TRBJ1-1 NA TRBV7-9 TRBD1 TGTGCCAGCAGCCGATTGGGACAGAAGAACACTGAAGCTTTCTTT CASSRLGQKNTEAFF
15 TRBJ1-4 NA TRBV7-2 NA TGTGCCAGCAGCTTAGAGGGGCGTATAGGGGAAAAACTGTTTTTT CASSLEGRIGEKLFF
19 TRBJ2-3 NA TRBV7-9 NA TGTGCCAGCAGCTTCCGGGTCGAGGCGGAAACTACTAGCACAGATACGCAGTATTTT CASSFRVEAETTSTDTQYF
13 TRBJ1-2 NA TRBV7-2 TRBD1 TGTGCCAGCAGCTGGACAGGGCGGTATGGCTACACCTTC CASSWTGRYGYTF
18 TRBJ2-7 NA TRBV7-2 TRBD2 TGTGCCAGCAGCTTAGTTTCTTTTTTCGGGACTAGTGAGGCCGAGCAGTACTTC CASSLVSFFGTSEAEQYF
15 TRBJ2-1 many TRBV20-1 TRBD2 TGCAGTGCTATTAGGGCTAGCGGTATGTACAATGAGCAGTTCTTC CSAIRASGMYNEQFF
15 TRBJ2-7 NA TRBV12-3/TRBV12-4 TRBD2 TGTGCCAGCAGTCCCCGTGTAGCGGGAGGCTACGAGCAGTACTTC CASSPRVAGGYEQYF
16 TRBJ2-1 few TRBV7-3 TRBD2 TGTGCCAGCAGCCCGACTAGCGGGAGTCCATACAATGAGCAGTTCTTC CASSPTSGSPYNEQFF
16 TRBJ2-7 NA TRBV6-5 TRBD2 TGTGCCAGCAGTTACGTAGCGGGAGGTCCCCCATACGAGCAGTACTTC CASSYVAGGPPYEQYF
13 TRBJ2-1 NA TRBV6-2/TRBV6-3 TRBD1 TGTGCCAGCAGACGACAGGGAATCGGTGAGCAGTTCTTC CASRRQGIGEQFF
16 TRBJ2-3 NA TRBV28 NA TGTGCCAGCAGGGCGGGCCTGTACAGGACCACAGATACGCAGTATTTT CASRAGLYRTTDTQYF
14 TRBJ2-7 few TRBV20-1 NA TGCAGTGCTAGAGGAGAAAGAAGCGGCTACGAGCAGTACTTC CSARGERSGYEQYF
16 TRBJ2-7 once TRBV5-5 TRBD1 TGTGCCAGCAGCTTGGCCTTGGGGGGACAGGCCTACGAGCAGTACTTC CASSLALGGQAYEQYF
14 TRBJ2-5 few TRBV12-3/TRBV12-4 NA TGTGCCAGCACCTTAGGTCCAGGGAAAGAGACCCAGTACTTC CASTLGPGKETQYF
19 TRBJ2-6 NA TRBV13 TRBD1 TGTGCCAGCAGCCGAAACAGGGGCCGCATATACGCTGGGGCCAACGTCCTGACTTTC CASSRNRGRIYAGANVLTF
17 TRBJ2-3 few TRBV5-1 TRBD2 TGCGCCAGCCGTGGATACGGAATAGCGGGAGGAACAGATACGCAGTATTTT CASRGYGIAGGTDTQYF
14 TRBJ2-5 once TRBV3-1 TRBD2 TGTGCCAGCGAAGGCGGGAGCTGGGAGGAGACCCAGTACTTC CASEGGSWEETQYF
15 TRBJ2-1 few TRBV5-1 TRBD1 TGCGCCAGCAGCAGGACAGGGGAAACCTACAATGAGCAGTTCTTC CASSRTGETYNEQFF
14 TRBJ2-7 NA TRBV6-2/TRBV6-3 NA TGTGCCAGCAGTCGTACACAGGGAACCTACGAGCAGTACTTC CASSRTQGTYEQYF
15 TRBJ2-5 few TRBV14 NA TGTGCCAGCAGCCAAGGACTGGCATACCAAGAGACCCAGTACTTC CASSQGLAYQETQYF
11 TRBJ1-2 few TRBV2 NA TGTGCCAGCGGCCGGGACTATGGCTACACCTTC CASGRDYGYTF
11 TRBJ2-7 NA TRBV29-1 NA TGCAGCGTGGCAGGTAACCACGAGCAGTACTTC CSVAGNHEQYF
13 TRBJ1-1 NA TRBV6-1 NA TGTGCCGGAGGCGGGAGGCCCTCGACTGAAGCTTTCTTT CAGGGRPSTEAFF
15 TRBJ1-1 NA TRBV4-2 NA TGTGCCAGCAGCCAAGGTTATGAGGGGGACACTGAAGCTTTCTTT CASSQGYEGDTEAFF
14 TRBJ2-2 NA TRBV6-6 TRBD2 TGTGCCAGCTTAGCGGGAGGGAGGACCGGGGAGCTGTTTTTT CASLAGGRTGELFF
17 TRBJ2-4 NA TRBV6-5 NA TGTGCCAGCAGTTACACACTAAAACAGGGTATCGCAAACATTCAGTACTTC CASSYTLKQGIANIQYF